This T cell receptor (beta chain) was captured in a study of T cells after yellow fever vaccination. Study-level background: Where fractions had low cell numbers, libraries were prepared from them with the SMART-Seq v4 Ultra Low Input RNA kit.

The germline gives CDR1 SGHVS, CDR2 FNYEAQ. J lost 5 bases, V lost 0 bases, and 3 bases had no gene match. The length of the CDR3 is 14 residues. From the 5' RACE reads, TCRdb called clonotypes with MiXCR, one entry per CDR3 protein. The data contain 65,000 to 90,000 distinct CDR3 sequences, approximately 8% of them singletons. V usage is TRBV7-6 and J usage is TRBJ2-7; 8 bases are shared with TRBD1. The source of this sequence is a man younger than 40 who received the YFV17D yellow fever vaccine. Material: CD8+ T cells sorted from PBMCs, obtained on the day of the yellow fever booster vaccination. CDR3 amino acids: CASSLAGQAHEQYF. DNA for the CDR3: TGTGCCAGCAGCTTAGCGGGACAGGCCCACGAGCAGTACTTC.